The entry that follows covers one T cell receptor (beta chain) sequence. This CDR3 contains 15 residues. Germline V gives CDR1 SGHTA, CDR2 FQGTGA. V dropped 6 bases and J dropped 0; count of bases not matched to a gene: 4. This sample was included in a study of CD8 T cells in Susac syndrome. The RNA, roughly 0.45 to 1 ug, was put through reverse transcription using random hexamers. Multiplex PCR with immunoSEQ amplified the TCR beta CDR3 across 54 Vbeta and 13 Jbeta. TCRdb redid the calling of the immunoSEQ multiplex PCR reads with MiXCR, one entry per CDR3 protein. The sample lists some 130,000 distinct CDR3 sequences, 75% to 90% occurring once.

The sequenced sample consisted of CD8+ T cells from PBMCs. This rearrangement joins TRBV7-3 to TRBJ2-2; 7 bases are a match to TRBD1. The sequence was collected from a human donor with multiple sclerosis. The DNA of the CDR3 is TGTGCCAGCAGTCTGGGGACAGCGAACACCGGGGAGCTGTTTTTT. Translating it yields CASSLGTANTGELFF.